This T cell receptor beta chain was observed in a study of graft-versus-host responses after intestinal transplantation. Using immunoSEQ multiplex PCR, the repertoire was profiled, and TCRdb retains in-frame clones only, with some absent. The sample lists 85,000 to 130,000 clones, about 88% occurring once. About this clone: Its specificity is not known.

CDR3 length: 16 amino acids. The germline CDR1 and CDR2 sequences are SGHAT and FQNNGV. Trimming pared 1 base from V and 0 bases from J, leaving 10 bases between. Source: unstimulated CD4+ T cells sorted from spleen or lymph node cells, taken before intestinal transplant. This chain uses TRBV11-2 with TRBJ1-3, with D unresolved. The sequence came from a human donor who received an intestinal transplant. The CDR3 loop reads CASSLGTSRSGNTIYF. The CDR3 DNA reads TGTGCCAGCAGCTTAGGGACCAGCCGCTCTGGAAACACCATATATTTT.